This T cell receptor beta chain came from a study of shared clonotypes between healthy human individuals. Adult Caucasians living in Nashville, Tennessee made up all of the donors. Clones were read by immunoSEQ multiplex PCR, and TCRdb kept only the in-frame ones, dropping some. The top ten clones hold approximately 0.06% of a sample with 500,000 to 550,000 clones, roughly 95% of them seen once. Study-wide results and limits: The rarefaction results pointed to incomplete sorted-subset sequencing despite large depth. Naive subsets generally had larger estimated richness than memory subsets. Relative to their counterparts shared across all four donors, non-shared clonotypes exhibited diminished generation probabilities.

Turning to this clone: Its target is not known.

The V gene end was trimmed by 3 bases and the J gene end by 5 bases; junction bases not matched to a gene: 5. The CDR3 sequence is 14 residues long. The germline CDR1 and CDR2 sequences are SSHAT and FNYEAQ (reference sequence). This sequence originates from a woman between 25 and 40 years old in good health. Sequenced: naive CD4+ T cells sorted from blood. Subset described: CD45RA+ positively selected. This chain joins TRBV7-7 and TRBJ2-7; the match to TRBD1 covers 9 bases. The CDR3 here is CASSFGTGSDEQYF. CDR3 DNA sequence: TGTGCCAGCAGCTTTGGGACAGGGAGCGACGAGCAGTACTTC.